These 11 T cell receptor beta chains were all obtained from the same sample, sequenced in a study of cytomegalovirus exposure and HLA in healthy donors. The PCR ran on 60 Vbeta and 13 Jbeta primers. Assay: immunoSEQ multiplex PCR; the TCRdb copy retains only in-frame clones and omits some. The top ten clones hold 1.1% to 1.5% of a sample with approximately 170,000 clones, around 68% of them seen once. The sequencing input was PBMCs. These receptors were taken from a man aged 45-60 years in good health and CMV-seronegative.

This rearrangement joins TRBV6-1 to TRBJ1-4, with 10 bases lining up with TRBD1. Per germline, CDR1 MNHNS and CDR2 SASEGT. CDR3 length equals 15 residues. With V trimmed by 3 bases and J by 8 bases, 6 bases remained unmatched. CDR3: CASSDPGQGKEKLFF. The DNA of the CDR3 is TGTGCCAGCAGTGATCCGGGACAGGGGAAAGAAAAACTGTTTTTT.

The sample holds a few counts of this clone. The V gene is TRBV5-1, the J gene TRBJ2-7; the match to TRBD1 covers 11 bases. Trimming cost V 4 bases and J 6 bases; bases outside gene matches: 9. CDR1 is SGHRS, CDR2 YFSETQ, per germline. CDR3 length equals 15 residues. CDR3 DNA sequence: TGCGCCAGCAGCGGCGGGACAGGGGGACAGGGCGAGCAGTACTTC. As protein: CASSGGTGGQGEQYF. The full variable domain, completed using reference TRBV5-1 and TRBJ2-7, is KAGVTQTPRYLIKTRGQQVTLSCSPISGHRSVSWYQQTPGQGLQFLFEYFSETQRNKGNFPGRFSGRQFSNSRSEMNVSTLELGDSALYLCASSGGTGGQGEQYFGPGTRLTVT.

The rearrangement uses TRBV18 and TRBJ1-5, with TRBD1 as a possible D gene (5 bases). The V gene lost 6 bases and the J gene lost 0 bases, with 21 bases spanning the gap. The CDR3 is 18 amino acids. Germline values: CDR1 KGHSH, CDR2 LQKENI. In DNA form, the CDR3 reads TGTGCCAGCTCCCCCGACAGCGTGACTCTTTATAGCAATCAGCCCCAGCATTTT. As protein: CASSPDSVTLYSNQPQHF.

This clone has just one count. This sequence joins TRBV20-1 and TRBJ2-7; the D gene is possibly TRBD2 (5 bases). The germline V and J ends were trimmed by 6 bases and 3 bases, with 9 bases remaining between them. The CDR3 spans 11 residues. Germline V lookup: CDR1 DFQATT, CDR2 SNEGSKA (reference sequence). As DNA, the CDR3 is TGCAGTGCGATTCGGGACTACGAGCAGTACTTC. It specifies CSAIRDYEQYF.

The chain links TRBV5-4 to TRBJ2-3, with 7 bases that match TRBD2. The germline CDR1 and CDR2 sequences are SGHNT and YYREEE (reference sequence). CDR3 size: 19 residues. Trimming cost V 5 bases and J 0 bases; bases outside gene matches: 18. The CDR3 DNA reads TGTGCCAGCAGTTCGGTGGGGCCGGGGTTAGCGGGTAGCACAGATACGCAGTATTTT. The encoded protein is CASSSVGPGLAGSTDTQYF.

Written as DNA, the CDR3 is TGTGCCAGCAGTTCCACACAGGGCCGAGAGACCCAGTACTTC. Its protein product is CASSSTQGRETQYF. This chain links TRBV28 with TRBJ2-5; TRBD1 might be the D (6 bases). From germline, CDR1 is MDHEN and CDR2 SYDVKM. Trimming pared 4 bases from V and 4 bases from J, leaving 13 bases between. The CDR3 consists of 14 residues. Based on the CDR3 plus reference TRBV28 and TRBJ2-5, the full variable domain is DVKVTQSSRYLVKRTGEKVFLECVQDMDHENMFWYRQDPGLGLRLIYFSYDVKMKEKGDIPEGYSVSREKKERFSLILESASTNQTSMYLCASSSTQGRETQYFGPGTRLLVL.

This sequence joins TRBV7-2 and TRBJ1-4, with D unclear. CDR1 is SGHTA, CDR2 FQGNSA, per germline. This CDR3 has 16 residues. V was clipped by 3 bases and J by 4 bases, with 15 bases between them. This CDR3 is CASSFQALNVNEKLFF. Here the CDR3 DNA reads TGTGCCAGCAGCTTTCAAGCCCTTAACGTTAATGAAAAACTGTTTTTT.

The V call is TRBV28, the J call TRBJ1-2; the match to TRBD1 covers 9 bases. This CDR3 is 15 amino acids long. Germline lookup yields CDR1 MDHEN and CDR2 SYDVKM. Trimming removed 5 bases from V and 4 bases from J; junction bases left unmatched: 8. CDR3 bases: TGTGCCAGCAGTCCCGGGGACAGGGATAGCTATGGCTACACCTTC. As protein: CASSPGDRDSYGYTF.

The sample holds a few counts of this clone. The J gene is TRBJ2-6, the V gene TRBV4-1; possible D gene TRBD2, 6 bases. Germline V gives CDR1 MGHRA, CDR2 YSYEKL. The CDR3 has 17 residues. V was trimmed by 2 bases and J by 0 bases, leaving 11 bases between them. In DNA, the CDR3 is TGCGCCAGCAGCCAAATAGCGGCTTACTCTGGGGCCAACGTCCTGACTTTC. Translating gives CASSQIAAYSGANVLTF.

J is TRBJ2-3 and V is TRBV28; the match to TRBD1 covers 10 bases. Germline V CDR1 and CDR2: MDHEN, SYDVKM. The CDR3 contains 15 residues. V trimming: 6 bases; J trimming: 0 bases; junction bases outside the gene matches: 3. CDR3 region: CASSVTGGSTDTQYF. CDR3 DNA sequence: TGTGCCAGCAGCGTGACAGGGGGCAGCACAGATACGCAGTATTTT.

V and J are TRBV29-1 and TRBJ2-5; a possible D gene is TRBD1 (5 bases). The germline CDR1 and CDR2 sequences are SQVTM and ANQGSEA. This CDR3 spans 13 amino acids. The CDR3 loop reads CSVFKTARETQYF. The CDR3 DNA follows: TGCAGTGTCTTTAAGACAGCAAGAGAGACCCAGTACTTC.